A selection of T cell receptor beta chains follows, all from one sample in a study of T cells after yellow fever vaccination. TCRdb reprocessed the 5' RACE reads with MiXCR, giving one entry per CDR3 protein. The data contain approximately 610,000 distinct CDR3 sequences, 17% of them singletons. The sequenced sample was PBMCs, obtained less than 6 days after the first yellow fever vaccination. The receptor set was obtained from a man aged 18 to 29 who received the YFV17D yellow fever vaccine. Both conserved end residues are part of each CDR3. D genes are given only for firm matches. Only some rows state a clone size, as once, few, many or a class for expanded clones.

j_gene | abundance | d_gene | v_gene | CDR3nt | CDR3aa
TRBJ2-1 | few | . | TRBV18 | TGTGCCAGCTCACCTCCCGAAGGGCCAGGCAATGAGCAGTTCTTC | CASSPPEGPGNEQFF
TRBJ2-7 | . | . | TRBV6-2/TRBV6-3 | TGTGCCAGCAGGCCTAACGCGGCACTACTCTACGAGCAGTACTTC | CASRPNAALLYEQYF
TRBJ1-6 | . | . | TRBV7-2 | TGTGCCAGCAGAACCCCCGACAGTTCACCCCTCCACTTT | CASRTPDSSPLHF
TRBJ2-7 | few | . | TRBV6-2/TRBV6-3 | TGTGCCAGCAGTTACCCTGGGCAAGAGCAGTACTTC | CASSYPGQEQYF
TRBJ1-2 | . | TRBD1 | TRBV29-1 | TGCAGCGTTGAGGACAGGATCTATGGCTACACCTTC | CSVEDRIYGYTF
TRBJ2-1 | few | TRBD2 | TRBV7-6 | TGTGCCAGCAGCTTAGGTTTTGGACTAGCGGCAAACAATGAGCAGTTCTTC | CASSLGFGLAANNEQFF
TRBJ2-3 | . | . | TRBV5-1 | TGCGCCAGCAGCGCAATAGTTGGCACAGATACGCAGTATTTT | CASSAIVGTDTQYF
TRBJ1-1 | . | TRBD1 | TRBV4-2 | TGTGCCGGACCCCTACAGGGGGACACTGAAGCTTTCTTT | CAGPLQGDTEAFF
TRBJ2-1 | few | . | TRBV10-1 | TGCGCCAGCAGTGAGTCTGTAGCATTTGAGCAGTTCTTC | CASSESVAFEQFF
TRBJ2-2 | . | . | TRBV29-1 | TGCAGCGTTGAACACAGCGGCCTCACCGGGGAGCTGTTTTTT | CSVEHSGLTGELFF
TRBJ1-3 | few | . | TRBV10-3 | TGTGCCATCAAGCTGGGAAACGAAAACACCATATATTTT | CAIKLGNENTIYF
TRBJ1-6 | many | . | TRBV12-3/TRBV12-4 | TGTGCCAGCAGTTTTTCGGGGGCTAATTCACCCCTCCACTTT | CASSFSGANSPLHF
TRBJ2-5 | . | TRBD1 | TRBV5-4 | TGTGCCAGCGGCCTACCGGGACAGGGGGAGACCCAGTACTTC | CASGLPGQGETQYF
TRBJ2-1 | . | . | TRBV19 | TGTGCCAGTAGTATTCGATGGGTTAGGGGGATTGAGCAGTTCTTC | CASSIRWVRGIEQFF
TRBJ2-5 | . | . | TRBV5-1 | TGCGCCAGCAGCTTCTTAGCACCAGCTCAAGAGACCCAGTACTTC | CASSFLAPAQETQYF
TRBJ2-3 | many | . | TRBV5-1 | TGCGCCAGCAGCTTGTCGACAATTCCGATCACAGATACGCAGTATTTT | CASSLSTIPITDTQYF
TRBJ1-1 | few | . | TRBV6-2/TRBV6-3 | TGTGCCAGCAGAGACGCCGGAGGGACGACTGAAGCTTTCTTT | CASRDAGGTTEAFF
TRBJ2-2 | . | . | TRBV27 | TGTGCCAGCAAGGGCGGCGCGAACACCGGGGAGCTGTTTTTT | CASKGGANTGELFF
TRBJ2-1 | few | TRBD1 | TRBV9 | TGTGCCAGCAGCGTACTTGGGACAGGGGCCTACAATGAGCAGTTCTTC | CASSVLGTGAYNEQFF
TRBJ2-2 | . | TRBD1 | TRBV25-1 | TGTGCCAGCACTCTGACAGGGGGCGGTGTTACCGGGGAGCTGTTTTTT | CASTLTGGGVTGELFF
TRBJ2-4 | . | TRBD2 | TRBV3-1 | TGTGCCAGCAGCCAAGGACTAGCGGGGACCAAAAACATTCAGTACTTC | CASSQGLAGTKNIQYF
TRBJ2-6 | few | . | TRBV30 | TGTGCCTGGAGTGTACGTGGGGTCAACGTCCTGACTTTC | CAWSVRGVNVLTF
TRBJ2-7 | . | . | TRBV30 | TGTGCCTGGAGTGTGGGGCCGTCGATTGAGCAGTACTTC | CAWSVGPSIEQYF
TRBJ2-3 | few | TRBD2 | TRBV2 | TGTGCCAGCATTACTAGCGGGGGCTATACGCAGTATTTT | CASITSGGYTQYF